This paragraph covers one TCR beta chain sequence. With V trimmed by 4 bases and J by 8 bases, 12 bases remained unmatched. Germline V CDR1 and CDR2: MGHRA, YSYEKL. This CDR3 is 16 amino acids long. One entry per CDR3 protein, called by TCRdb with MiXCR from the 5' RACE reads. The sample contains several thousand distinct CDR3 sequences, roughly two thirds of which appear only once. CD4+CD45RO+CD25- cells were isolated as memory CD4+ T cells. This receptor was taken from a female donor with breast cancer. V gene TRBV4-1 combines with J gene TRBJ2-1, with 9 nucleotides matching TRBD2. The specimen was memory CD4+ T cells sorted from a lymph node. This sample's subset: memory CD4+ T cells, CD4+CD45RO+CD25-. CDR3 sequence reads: CASSRPGAGGVDEQFF. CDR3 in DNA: TGCGCCAGCAGCCGACCTGGAGCGGGGGGCGTCGATGAGCAGTTCTTC.